These T cell receptor beta chains were read from a single sample in a study of blood T cell repertoires in COVID-19. Generated by immunoSEQ multiplex PCR, the TCRdb table keeps only in-frame clones and is missing some. Of fewer than 350,000 clones in the sample, just over 90% are singletons; the top ten hold about 2%. The source material was PBMCs or T cells enriched from blood (not recorded which). These receptors were taken from a woman in her thirties or forties with acute COVID-19. The CDR3 runs from the conserved cysteine through the conserved F or W. A D gene is named only where the DNA matches it firmly. Size values are once, few and many counts, or a class for expanded clones, and some rows have none.

CSVALDSSYEQYF TGCAGCGTTGCACTGGACAGTTCCTACGAGCAGTACTTC - TRBJ2-7 TRBV29-1 few
CSVERETQYF TGCAGCGTTGAACGGGAGACCCAGTACTTC - TRBJ2-5 TRBV29-1 once
CAGNRGRGAEAFF TGTGCCGGCAACAGGGGGCGCGGGGCTGAAGCTTTCTTT TRBD1 TRBJ1-1 TRBV2 -
CASNPTGSGANVLTF TGTGCCAGTAACCCAACGGGCTCTGGGGCCAACGTCCTGACTTTC - TRBJ2-6 TRBV19 -
CASSGRQGGFNTEAFF TGTGCCAGCAGCGGCAGACAGGGGGGTTTCAACACTGAAGCTTTCTTT TRBD1 TRBJ1-1 TRBV11-3 few
CASGTGGFYNSPLHF TGTGCCAGCGGGACAGGGGGCTTTTATAATTCACCCCTCCACTTT TRBD1 TRBJ1-6 TRBV6-5 -
CASSPLDRGEYGYTF TGTGCCAGCAGTCCCCTGGACAGGGGAGAGTATGGCTACACCTTC TRBD1 TRBJ1-2 TRBV28 -
CASSPLSTGFTGELFF TGTGCCAGTAGCCCACTATCCACAGGGTTCACCGGGGAGCTGTTTTTT - TRBJ2-2 TRBV19 -
CASSLYARQQETQYF TGTGCCAGCAGCTTATACGCTAGACAGCAAGAGACCCAGTACTTC - TRBJ2-5 TRBV11-2 -
CASSPLQAAYEQYF TGTGCCAGCAGCCCCCTTCAGGCCGCCTACGAGCAGTACTTC - TRBJ2-7 TRBV7-9 -
CASTWTVHNTEAFF TGTGCCAGCACCTGGACAGTTCATAACACTGAAGCTTTCTTT - TRBJ1-1 TRBV7-2 -
CATSDSRTGVTEAFF TGTGCCACCAGTGACTCTCGGACAGGGGTCACTGAAGCTTTCTTT TRBD1 TRBJ1-1 TRBV24-1 -
CAISESPGQGWYF TGTGCCATCAGTGAGTCACCTGGACAGGGCTGGTATTTT TRBD1 TRBJ1-3 TRBV10-3 -
CASSLSSYEQYF TGTGCCAGCAGTCTAAGCTCCTACGAGCAGTACTTC - TRBJ2-7 TRBV2 -
CASSVAGLVGEQFF TGTGCCAGCAGCGTAGCAGGACTAGTCGGTGAGCAGTTCTTC TRBD2 TRBJ2-1 TRBV9 -
CASNPRGLYGYTF TGTGCCAGTAATCCAAGGGGGCTCTATGGCTACACCTTC TRBD1 TRBJ1-2 TRBV19 -
CATGSGANVLTF TGTGCCACGGGCTCTGGGGCCAACGTCCTGACTTTC - TRBJ2-6 TRBV19 -
CASSFSSNQPQHF TGTGCCAGCAGCTTTAGCAGCAATCAGCCCCAGCATTTT - TRBJ1-5 TRBV7-2 -
CASSLMAGVGPSTDTQYF TGTGCCAGCAGCTTAATGGCGGGAGTGGGCCCTAGCACAGATACGCAGTATTTT TRBD2 TRBJ2-3 TRBV7-6 -
CASSQDRLAGHNKNIQYF TGCGCCAGCAGCCAAGATAGGCTAGCGGGACATAACAAAAACATTCAGTACTTC TRBD2 TRBJ2-4 TRBV4-1 -
CSVLSGQGNTEAFF TGCAGCGTCCTGAGTGGACAGGGAAACACTGAAGCTTTCTTT TRBD1 TRBJ1-1 TRBV29-1 -
CASSYSNRGLGEQYF TGTGCCAGCAGTTACTCGAATAGGGGGCTCGGGGAGCAGTACTTC TRBD1 TRBJ2-7 TRBV6-5 -
CASIMESSGANVLTF TGTGCCAGCATCATGGAGAGCTCTGGGGCCAACGTCCTGACTTTC - TRBJ2-6 TRBV2 -
CASSLSFAGDTQYF TGTGCCAGCAGTTTATCGTTCGCCGGGGATACGCAGTATTTT - TRBJ2-3 TRBV27 -
CASSLGAGYPLHF TGTGCCAGCAGCTTAGGGGCAGGGTATCCCCTCCACTTT - TRBJ1-6 TRBV7-2 -
CASSTSGGHEQYF TGTGCCAGCTCTACTAGCGGCGGGCACGAGCAGTACTTC TRBD2 TRBJ2-7 TRBV2 -
CASSPGQMLQETQYF TGTGCCAGCTCACCGGGCCAGATGCTTCAAGAGACCCAGTACTTC - TRBJ2-5 TRBV18 -
CASRDSANSYEQYF TGTGCCAGCAGAGATAGCGCCAACTCCTACGAGCAGTACTTC - TRBJ2-7 TRBV6-4 -
CASSNPSGRTGEQFF TGTGCCAGCAGCAACCCTAGCGGGAGGACAGGGGAGCAGTTCTTC TRBD2 TRBJ2-1 TRBV9 -
CASSPAPLAVEQETQYF TGTGCCAGCAGCCCGGCCCCACTAGCGGTAGAACAAGAGACCCAGTACTTC TRBD2 TRBJ2-5 TRBV7-3 -
CASSPLSTGQTIQETQYF TGTGCCAGCAGTCCACTAAGTACAGGACAGACTATCCAAGAGACCCAGTACTTC - TRBJ2-5 TRBV3-1/TRBV3-2 -